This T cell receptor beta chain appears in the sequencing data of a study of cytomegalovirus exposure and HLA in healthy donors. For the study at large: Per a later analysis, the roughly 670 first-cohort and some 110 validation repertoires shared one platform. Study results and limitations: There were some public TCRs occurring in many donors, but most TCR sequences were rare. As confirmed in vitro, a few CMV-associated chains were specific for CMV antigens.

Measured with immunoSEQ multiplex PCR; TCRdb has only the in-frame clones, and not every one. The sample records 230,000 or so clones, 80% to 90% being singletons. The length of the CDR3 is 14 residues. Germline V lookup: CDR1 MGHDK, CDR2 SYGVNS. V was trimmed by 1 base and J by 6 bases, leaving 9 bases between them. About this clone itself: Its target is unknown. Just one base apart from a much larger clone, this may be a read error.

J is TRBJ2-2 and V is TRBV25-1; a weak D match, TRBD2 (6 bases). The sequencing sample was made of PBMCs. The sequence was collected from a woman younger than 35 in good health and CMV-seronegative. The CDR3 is CASSEWGEAGELFF. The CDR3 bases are TGTGCCAGCAGTGAATGGGGGGAGGCCGGGGAGCTGTTTTTT.